This TCR beta chain was observed in a study of T cells in Graves' hyperthyroidism and ophthalmopathy. Study results and caveats: Blood held most thyroid clonotypes expanded above 0.001 frequency.

Patients aged 18 to 65 with hyperthyroidism were newly diagnosed, with duration under 2 months. Researchers took RNA transcripts and amplified the TCR beta CDR3 regions from them. During a first-round RT-PCR of the TCR CDR3, the HTBI primer set was used. MiXCR, run by TCRdb on the multiplex PCR reads, gives a single entry per CDR3 protein. Found here are fewer than 650,000 distinct CDR3 sequences, over 11% of them singletons; the top ten hold roughly 5.7%. The CDR3 totals 13 residues. V lost 0 bases to trimming and J lost 8 bases, with 9 bases between them. Germline CDR1 is KGHDR and CDR2 is SFDVKD. This clonotype was detected many times. Its antigen is not known.

Source material: blood. The V and J genes are TRBV24-1 and TRBJ1-1, with D possibly matching TRBD1 (5 bases). The TCR comes from a woman between 25 and 40 years old with Graves' hyperthyroidism that later progressed to Graves' ophthalmopathy. For the CDR3, the DNA is TGTGCCACCAGTGATTTGTTGCGGGACGAAGCTTTCTTT. It specifies CATSDLLRDEAFF.